The 6 T cell receptor beta chains in this list originate from one sample, sequenced in a study of T-cell memory formation after mild COVID-19. TCRdb re-called the 5' RACE reads with MiXCR, one entry per CDR3 protein. Counted here are 92,000 or so distinct CDR3 sequences, roughly 16% occurring once; the ten biggest clones make up 39%. Sequencing was carried out using PBMCs or a T cell subset sorted from them (not recorded which). The receptors here all came from a man between 18 and 35 years old who had mild COVID-19 (a few samples of this study predate the infection). Cell type and time point are not known.

A single count supports this clonotype. This chain uses TRBV6-4 with TRBJ2-3, with 13 bases lining up with TRBD2. V shed 6 bases, J shed 6 bases, and the junction held 12 bases outside the gene matches. CDR1 is MRHNA and CDR2 is SNTAGT in the germline V gene. CDR3 length: 17 residues. The CDR3 nucleotides are TGTGCCAGCAGCCCAGCCACTAGCGGGGGGGGAGCCGATACGCAGTATTTT. The encoded protein is CASSPATSGGGADTQYF.

This clonotype was detected many times. The V call is TRBV12-3 or TRBV12-4, the J call TRBJ2-5; TRBD1 might be the D (6 bases). V shed 6 bases and J shed 3 bases, with 23 bases lying between them. The CDR3 is made up of 17 amino acids. The CDR3 loop reads CASSLMGARDGKETQYF. Here the CDR3 DNA reads TGTGCCAGCAGCCTAATGGGGGCCCGGGACGGCAAAGAGACCCAGTACTTC.

The chain recombines TRBV12-3 or TRBV12-4 with TRBJ2-3; D not certain. V lost 5 bases to trimming and J lost 2 bases, with 11 bases between them. The CDR3 contains 14 residues. For the CDR3, the DNA is TGTGCCAGCAGTCGAAAGACTGCCACAGATACGCAGTATTTT. This sequence encodes CASSRKTATDTQYF.

This chain connects TRBV4-1 to TRBJ1-4; D is ambiguous. Germline assignment: CDR1 MGHRA and CDR2 YSYEKL. This CDR3 has 13 amino acids. Trimming pared 8 bases from V and 3 bases from J, leaving 10 bases between. This CDR3 reads CASSGVANEKLFF. The CDR3 bases are TGCGCCAGCTCTGGAGTAGCTAATGAAAAACTGTTTTTT.

The rearrangement uses TRBV19 and TRBJ1-3, with D uncertain. Trimming removed 6 bases from V and 4 bases from J, with 16 bases in between. Germline CDR1 and CDR2: LNHDA and SQIVND (reference sequence). The CDR3 loop spans 15 amino acids. CDR3 protein: CASSPYLGDGNTIYF. CDR3 DNA: TGTGCCAGTAGCCCTTATTTGGGTGACGGAAACACCATATATTTT.

This clonotype was recorded at least ten times. The rearrangement uses TRBV4-1 and TRBJ2-7; 9 nucleotides line up with TRBD1. V was clipped by 3 bases and J by 1 base; unmatched bases: 1. The germline V gene encodes CDR1 MGHRA and CDR2 YSYEKL. The CDR3 has 14 amino acids. The DNA for the CDR3 is TGCGCCAGCAGCCACGGGACAGGGTCCTACGAGCAGTACGTC. Protein sequence: CASSHGTGSYEQYV.